This TCR beta chain emerged from a study of T-cell reconstitution after alpha-beta-depleted transplantation in children. CDR1 SNHLY and CDR2 FYNNEI come from the germline V gene. V lost 7 bases and J lost 5, with 14 bases in between. CDR3 length: 14 residues. Study outcomes and limitations: It was surviving recipient T cells and thymic progenitors that gave some patients high TCRbeta diversity at day 60. T-cell numbers and diversity, one year after transplant, stemmed largely from T cells that were newly produced. Several hundred expanded graft clones reportedly were the source of alpha-beta T cells about two months after transplant.

This clonotype has ten or more counts. The antigen is undetermined. Preparation of the TCRbeta library used unique molecular identifiers. Via MiXCR, TCRdb re-called the PCR reads, giving one row per CDR3 protein. In the table there are 150,000 to 250,000 distinct CDR3 sequences, around 5.9% of which are singletons. Sequenced material: PBMCs, taken before TCRalphabeta/CD19-depleted stem cell transplant. The sequence was collected from a girl less than two years old with combined immunodeficiency, due to receive a stem cell transplant. V is TRBV2 and J is TRBJ2-2; TRBD2 is a possible D gene (5 bases). The CDR3 loop reads CASKGTRSTGELFF. The CDR3 DNA is TGTGCCAGCAAGGGTACTAGAAGTACCGGGGAGCTGTTTTTT.